This T cell receptor beta chain appears in the sequencing data of a study of regulatory T cells in long-lasting Graves disease. The authors built TCR beta libraries using iRepertoire HTBI primers and Arm-PCR of CDR3 regions. TCRdb reprocessed the multiplex PCR reads via MiXCR and lists one record per CDR3 protein. The table lists hundreds of thousands of distinct CDR3 sequences, more than 10% of them singletons. CDR1 is DFQATT and CDR2 is SNEGSKA in the germline V gene (reference sequence). Trimming stripped 0 bases from V and 2 bases from J, with 11 bases between. The CDR3 totals 15 residues. The time point denotes: newly diagnosed GD, antithyroid drugs for less than 3 months. RNA from PBMCs was the source of the TCR library. A further study also used this sample, focusing on T cells in Graves' hyperthyroidism and ophthalmopathy.

The starting material was peripheral blood mononuclear cells (PBMCs), obtained at new diagnosis, from a patient treated with antithyroid drugs. V and J are TRBV20-1 and TRBJ2-1; the D call may be TRBD1 or TRBD2 (5 bases each). The clonotype was recovered from a woman aged 30 to 39 with Graves disease. The CDR3 sequence is CSARDFRDPYNEQFF. The CDR3 DNA follows: TGCAGTGCTAGAGATTTCCGGGACCCCTACAATGAGCAGTTCTTC.